This T cell receptor beta chain was recorded in a study of blood T cell repertoires in COVID-19. Study details: Researchers got acute and convalescent COVID-19 samples from the United States, Italy and Spain.

CDR1 and CDR2 (germline): MNHNY, SVGAGI (reference sequence). V was pared by 5 bases and J by 7 bases, with 5 bases of the junction left unmatched. This CDR3 is 14 amino acids long. Sequenced by immunoSEQ multiplex PCR; TCRdb stores in-frame clones only, minus some. The table includes around 120,000 clones, 85% to 90% detected once. Sequenced material: peripheral blood. The TCR originated in a woman aged 80 or older with acute or convalescent COVID-19. The chain joins TRBV6-6 to TRBJ1-4; TRBD1 matches at 9 bases. The CDR3 nucleotides are TGTGCCAGCAGTCCGACAGGGGGTGGTGAAAAACTGTTTTTT. Protein sequence: CASSPTGGGEKLFF.